The clone carrying this T cell receptor (beta chain) was picked up many times. V was shortened by 1 base and J by 11 bases, with 9 bases between the two germline ends. CDR3 length: 12 amino acids. This entry belongs to a study of early T cells in non-severe SARS-CoV-2 infection. One entry per CDR3 protein, called by TCRdb with MiXCR from the 5' RACE reads. Of nearly 80,000 distinct CDR3 sequences in the sample, 9.5% to 15% were seen once. V gene TRBV12-3 or TRBV12-4 combines with J gene TRBJ2-1; D not certain. This clonotype was sampled from an adult who was a healthcare worker with PCR-confirmed SARS-CoV-2 infection or an uninfected control (not recorded which). Sequenced: whole blood. CDR3 in amino acids: CASSLVAAKQFF. CDR3 nucleotides: TGTGCCAGCAGTTTAGTAGCCGCCAAGCAGTTCTTC.